Listed below are T cell receptor beta chains from one sample, sequenced in a study of cytomegalovirus exposure and HLA in healthy donors. Using immunoSEQ multiplex PCR, the repertoire was profiled, and TCRdb retains in-frame clones only, with some absent. The sample lists about 160,000 clones; around 77% were seen once. Specimen: PBMCs. The receptors originated from a woman aged 25 to 45 in good health and CMV-seronegative. Both conserved end residues are part of each CDR3. D genes are given only for firm matches. The listing skips clone size in some rows; elsewhere it reads once, few, many or a size class.

V	J	D	size	CDR3	DNA
TRBV29-1	TRBJ2-7	TRBD1	.	CSVDDRQGWVDNEQYF	TGCAGCGTTGATGACCGACAGGGTTGGGTAGATAACGAGCAGTACTTC
TRBV19	TRBJ1-3	.	.	CASKAGSSGNTIYF	TGTGCCAGTAAGGCGGGCAGCTCTGGAAACACCATATATTTT
TRBV5-4	TRBJ2-5	TRBD1	.	CASRSGGTGSGETQYF	TGTGCCAGCAGGTCCGGAGGGACAGGAAGTGGAGAGACCCAGTACTTC
TRBV4-3	TRBJ2-3	.	.	CASSQALQRDTQYF	TGCGCCAGCAGCCAGGCCCTTCAGCGGGATACGCAGTATTTT
TRBV7-3	TRBJ1-1	TRBD1	.	CASSLIGTGNTEAFF	TGTGCCAGCAGCTTAATTGGGACAGGGAACACTGAAGCTTTCTTT
TRBV6-1	TRBJ2-1	TRBD1	.	CASSGSLGQGAYNEQFF	TGTGCCAGCAGTGGGAGCCTTGGACAGGGGGCTTACAATGAGCAGTTCTTC
TRBV6-5	TRBJ1-5	TRBD1	.	CASSYSGDRDQPQHF	TGTGCCAGCAGTTACTCGGGGGACAGGGATCAGCCCCAGCATTTT
TRBV11-2	TRBJ2-1	TRBD1	.	CASSLGTGGVSYNEQFF	TGTGCCAGCAGCTTAGGAACAGGGGGAGTCTCCTACAATGAGCAGTTCTTC
TRBV5-1	TRBJ2-2	TRBD1	.	CASSLGQGAHGELFF	TGCGCCAGCAGCTTGGGGCAGGGGGCTCACGGGGAGCTGTTTTTT
TRBV20-1	TRBJ1-1	.	.	CSASPGTEAFF	TGCAGTGCTAGCCCGGGGACTGAAGCTTTCTTT
TRBV9	TRBJ1-2	TRBD1	many	CASTPAGTGNYGYTF	TGTGCCAGCACCCCAGCCGGGACAGGGAACTATGGCTACACCTTC
TRBV7-9	TRBJ1-1	.	.	CSSSLGGLNTEAFF	TGTTCCAGCAGCTTGGGGGGGTTGAACACTGAAGCTTTCTTT
TRBV30	TRBJ1-5	.	.	CAWSFSSNQPQHF	TGTGCCTGGAGTTTCTCCAGCAATCAGCCCCAGCATTTT
TRBV5-5	TRBJ1-2	TRBD1	.	CASSLRDSPNYGYTF	TGTGCCAGCAGCCTCCGGGACAGTCCTAACTATGGCTACACCTTC
TRBV7-6	TRBJ1-5	TRBD1	.	CASSIGQGGNQPQHF	TGTGCCAGCAGCATCGGACAGGGGGGCAATCAGCCCCAGCATTTT
TRBV7-2	TRBJ2-7	TRBD2	.	CASSLLAGLSYEQYF	TGTGCCAGCAGCTTACTAGCGGGCCTCTCCTACGAGCAGTACTTC
TRBV23-1	TRBJ1-5	.	.	CASSQADQPQHF	TGCGCCAGCAGTCAAGCGGATCAGCCCCAGCATTTT
TRBV29-1	TRBJ2-5	TRBD2	.	CSVAAGLAGGIGETQYF	TGCAGCGTTGCCGCGGGGCTAGCGGGAGGGATAGGGGAGACCCAGTACTTC
TRBV4-1	TRBJ1-4	TRBD1	.	CASSQDRDEKLFF	TGCGCCAGCAGCCAGGACAGGGATGAAAAACTGTTTTTT
TRBV28	TRBJ2-7	TRBD2	.	CASSLITSGPPGQYF	TGTGCCAGCAGTTTAATTACTAGCGGGCCTCCCGGGCAGTACTTC
TRBV7-2	TRBJ1-2	.	few	CASSLSPSADGYTF	TGTGCCAGCAGCTTAAGCCCGAGCGCCGATGGCTACACCTTC
TRBV19	TRBJ2-1	.	.	CASSIVGELRNEQFF	TGTGCCAGTAGTATAGTTGGGGAGCTCCGGAATGAGCAGTTCTTC
TRBV2	TRBJ2-1	.	.	CASSDERVEQFF	TGTGCCAGCAGTGACGAGAGAGTTGAGCAGTTCTTC
TRBV13	TRBJ2-7	TRBD2	.	CASSLTGTSGRFYEQYF	TGTGCCAGCAGTTTAACCGGGACTAGCGGGAGGTTCTACGAGCAGTACTTC
TRBV2	TRBJ1-2	.	.	CASIWGVCGYTF	TGTGCCAGCATTTGGGGGGTGTGTGGCTACACCTTC
TRBV6-6	TRBJ2-2	.	.	CASSYSTGNTGELFF	TGTGCCAGCAGTTACTCTACAGGAAACACCGGGGAGCTGTTTTTT
TRBV7-9	TRBJ2-1	.	.	CASSFLPGANNEQFF	TGTGCCAGCAGCTTCCTCCCGGGAGCCAACAATGAGCAGTTCTTC
TRBV19	TRBJ1-1	TRBD1	.	CASSLTGRPEAFF	TGTGCCAGTAGTTTGACAGGGAGACCTGAAGCTTTCTTT
TRBV19	TRBJ2-1	.	.	CASSTGLSQFF	TGTGCCAGTAGTACGGGACTTTCGCAGTTCTTC
TRBV10-1	TRBJ2-5	.	.	CASSDSSGEETQYF	TGCGCCAGCAGCGACTCCTCAGGGGAAGAGACCCAGTACTTC
TRBV11-2	TRBJ2-5	TRBD2	.	CASSSPTSGNLETQYF	TGTGCCAGCAGTAGCCCCACTAGCGGAAATTTGGAGACCCAGTACTTC
TRBV27	TRBJ2-3	.	.	CASRIGVVASTDTQYF	TGTGCCAGCAGGATCGGGGTTGTGGCTAGCACAGATACGCAGTATTTT
TRBV6-6	TRBJ2-1	.	few	CATTRISGSLGNEQFF	TGTGCCACCACGCGAATTAGCGGCTCCTTGGGGAATGAGCAGTTCTTC
TRBV27	TRBJ2-3	.	.	CASSLSGSTDTQYF	TGTGCCAGCAGTTTAAGCGGGAGCACAGATACGCAGTATTTT
TRBV7-6	TRBJ2-3	TRBD2	few	CASSLAQLAGRTLTDTQYF	TGTGCCAGCAGCTTAGCGCAATTAGCGGGCCGCACCCTCACAGATACGCAGTATTTT
TRBV20-1	TRBJ2-1	TRBD1	.	CSARDRVEQFF	TGCAGTGCTAGGGACAGGGTTGAGCAGTTCTTC
TRBV5-4	TRBJ1-2	TRBD1	.	CASSFGQGDYGYTF	TGTGCCAGCAGCTTCGGACAGGGGGACTATGGCTACACCTTC
TRBV9	TRBJ1-3	.	once	CASSSSLSSGNTIYF	TGTGCCAGCAGCTCTTCATTGAGCTCTGGAAACACCATATATTTT
TRBV19	TRBJ2-1	TRBD1	once	CASSRSGTGNYNEQFF	TGTGCCAGTAGTAGATCCGGGACAGGGAACTACAATGAGCAGTTCTTC
TRBV19	TRBJ2-6	.	.	CASSPSARYSGANVLTF	TGTGCCAGTAGTCCATCTGCCAGGTACTCTGGGGCCAACGTCCTGACTTTC
TRBV4-2	TRBJ1-1	TRBD1	.	CASSPGQVVAFF	TGTGCCAGCAGCCCCGGACAGGTTGTAGCTTTCTTT
TRBV21-1	TRBJ1-1	.	few	CASSKRGGANTEAFF	TGTGCCAGCAGCAAACGGGGGGGGGCGAACACTGAAGCTTTCTTT